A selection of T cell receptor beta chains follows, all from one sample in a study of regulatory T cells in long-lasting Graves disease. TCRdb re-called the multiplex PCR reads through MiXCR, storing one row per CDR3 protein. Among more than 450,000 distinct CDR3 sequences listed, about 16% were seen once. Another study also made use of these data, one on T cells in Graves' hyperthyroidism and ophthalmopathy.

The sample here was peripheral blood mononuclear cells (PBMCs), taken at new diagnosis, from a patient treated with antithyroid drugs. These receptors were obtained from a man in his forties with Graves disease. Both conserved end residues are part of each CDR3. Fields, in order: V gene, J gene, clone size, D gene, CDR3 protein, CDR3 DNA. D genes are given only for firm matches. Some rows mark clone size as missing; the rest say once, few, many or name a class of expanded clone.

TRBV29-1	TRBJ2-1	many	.	CSVVDPGSYNEQFF	TGCAGCGTTGTCGACCCCGGCTCCTACAATGAGCAGTTCTTC
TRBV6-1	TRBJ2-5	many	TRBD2	CASAGTSGIGETQYF	TGTGCCAGTGCCGGGACTAGCGGGATAGGGGAGACCCAGTACTTC
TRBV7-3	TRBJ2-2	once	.	CASSLDSIATGELFF	TGTGCCAGCAGCTTGGACAGTATCGCAACCGGGGAGCTGTTTTTT
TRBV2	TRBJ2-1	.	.	CASSERAGDNEQFF	TGTGCCAGCAGTGAAAGGGCAGGGGACAATGAGCAGTTCTTC
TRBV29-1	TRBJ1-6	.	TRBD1	CSVSPYPGQGTSPLHF	TGCAGCGTGTCACCATATCCGGGACAGGGAACTTCACCCCTCCACTTT
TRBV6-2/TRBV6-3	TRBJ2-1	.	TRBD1	CASCWWRTGAGNEQFF	TGTGCCAGCTGTTGGTGGCGGACAGGTGCCGGCAATGAGCAGTTCTTC
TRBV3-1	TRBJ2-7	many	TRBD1	CASSHRRTGGFDEQYF	TGTGCCAGCAGCCATCGACGGACAGGGGGCTTCGACGAGCAGTACTTC
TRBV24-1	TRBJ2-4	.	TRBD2	CATSLGGDSGSNIQYF	TGTGCCACCAGCTTGGGGGGGGATAGCGGGAGTAACATTCAGTACTTC
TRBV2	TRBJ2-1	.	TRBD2	CASSELAGEAQFF	TGTGCCAGCAGTGAACTAGCGGGAGAGGCACAGTTCTTC
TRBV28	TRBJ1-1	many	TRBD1	CASSVQGAGTEAFF	TGTGCCAGCAGTGTACAGGGGGCAGGTACTGAAGCTTTCTTT
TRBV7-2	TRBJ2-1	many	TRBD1	CASSSSLDRGHEQFF	TGTGCCAGCAGCTCCAGCCTGGACAGGGGGCATGAGCAGTTCTTC
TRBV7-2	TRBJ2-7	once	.	CASSLGIRYEQYF	TGTGCCAGCAGCTTAGGGATCCGGTACGAGCAGTACTTC
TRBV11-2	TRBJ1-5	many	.	CASSFLGGSNQPQHF	TGTGCCAGCAGCTTCTTAGGTGGGAGCAATCAGCCCCAGCATTTT
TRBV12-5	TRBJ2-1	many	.	CASGLGSLSNNEQFF	TGTGCTAGTGGTTTGGGGAGCCTATCAAACAATGAGCAGTTCTTC
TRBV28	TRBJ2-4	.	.	CASSPSGTRKNIQYF	TGTGCCAGCAGCCCATCCGGGACCCGCAAAAACATTCAGTACTTC
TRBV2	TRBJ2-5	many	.	CASTQSETQYF	TGTGCCAGCACCCAGTCGGAGACCCAGTACTTC
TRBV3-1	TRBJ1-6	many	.	CASSLSISYSPLHF	TGTGCCAGCAGCCTAAGTATTTCGTATTCACCCCTCCACTTT
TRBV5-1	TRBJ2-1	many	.	CASTRGQLSYNEQFF	TGCGCCAGCACGAGAGGACAGCTCTCCTACAATGAGCAGTTCTTC
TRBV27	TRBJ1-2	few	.	CASSLSPLNYGYTF	TGTGCCAGCAGTTTATCTCCCCTAAACTATGGCTACACCTTC
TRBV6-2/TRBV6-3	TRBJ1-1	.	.	CASSSGWTEAFF	TGTGCCAGCAGTTCCGGGTGGACTGAAGCTTTCTTT
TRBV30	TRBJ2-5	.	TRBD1	CAWSVGQGYGETQYF	TGTGCCTGGAGTGTGGGACAGGGGTATGGAGAGACCCAGTACTTC
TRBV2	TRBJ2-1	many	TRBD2	CASSDGLADEQFF	TGTGCCAGCAGTGACGGACTAGCCGATGAGCAGTTCTTC
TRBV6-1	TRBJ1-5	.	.	CASSEVVGLTAGQPQHF	TGTGCCAGCAGTGAAGTAGTGGGGCTCACGGCGGGTCAGCCCCAGCATTTT
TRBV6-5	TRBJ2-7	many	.	CASSYSAREDEQYF	TGTGCCAGCAGTTACTCGGCCAGGGAAGACGAGCAGTACTTC
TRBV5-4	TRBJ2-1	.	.	CASSAGAMGNEQFF	TGTGCCAGCAGCGCCGGGGCGATGGGGAATGAGCAGTTCTTC
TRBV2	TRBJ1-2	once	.	CASSGQADGYTF	TGTGCCAGCAGTGGACAGGCGGATGGCTACACCTTC
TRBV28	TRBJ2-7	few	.	CASSSAGPTDEQYF	TGTGCCAGCAGTTCCGCGGGACCCACGGACGAGCAGTACTTC
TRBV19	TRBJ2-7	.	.	CASSMGDTSYNEQYF	TGTGCCAGTAGTATGGGGGATACCTCCTACAATGAGCAGTACTTC
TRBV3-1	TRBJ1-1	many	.	CASSFGRDGGAFF	TGTGCCAGCAGCTTCGGGAGGGACGGGGGAGCTTTCTTT
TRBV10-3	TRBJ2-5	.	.	CAIKAAGETQYF	TGTGCCATCAAGGCGGCCGGGGAGACCCAGTACTTC
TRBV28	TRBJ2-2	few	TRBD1	CASNPGQATGELFF	TGTGCCAGCAACCCGGGACAGGCCACCGGGGAGCTGTTTTTT
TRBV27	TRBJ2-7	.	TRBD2	CASSLLVAGESYEQYF	TGTGCCAGCAGTTTATTAGTAGCGGGGGAATCCTACGAGCAGTACTTC
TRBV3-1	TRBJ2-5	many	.	CASSQDPVYQETQYF	TGTGCCAGCAGCCAAGACCCAGTATACCAAGAGACCCAGTACTTC
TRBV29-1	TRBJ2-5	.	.	CSVRSGQETQYF	TGCAGCGTTAGGAGCGGACAAGAGACCCAGTACTTC
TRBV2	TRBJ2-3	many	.	CASSERYTTDTQYF	TGTGCCAGCAGTGAAAGGTACACCACAGATACGCAGTATTTT
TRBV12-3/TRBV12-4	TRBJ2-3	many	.	CASSPGLFTDTQYF	TGTGCCAGCAGTCCGGGACTGTTCACAGATACGCAGTATTTT
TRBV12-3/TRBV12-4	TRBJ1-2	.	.	CASSSPRQESNYGYTF	TGTGCCAGCAGTTCACCTCGACAGGAGTCTAACTATGGCTACACCTTC
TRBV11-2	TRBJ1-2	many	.	CASSLASSGVYGYTF	TGTGCCAGCAGCTTAGCCTCATCAGGGGTCTATGGCTACACCTTC
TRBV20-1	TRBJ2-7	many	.	CSARIDPSSYEQYF	TGCAGTGCTAGGATTGACCCTAGCTCCTACGAGCAGTACTTC
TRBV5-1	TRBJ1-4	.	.	CASSDPGGVEEKLFF	TGCGCCAGCAGCGACCCGGGGGGGGTAGAAGAAAAACTGTTTTTT